This TCR beta chain comes out of a study of CD8 T cells in Susac syndrome. Matched for age and sex, the controls were healthy donors. Through negative isolation, CD4+ and CD8+ T cells were obtained, while TEMRA cells were enriched using FACS. The authors reverse transcribed roughly 0.5 to 1 ug RNA with random hexamers. TCR beta CDR3 was amplified by immunoSEQ covering 54 Vbeta and 13 Jbeta. TCRdb re-analysed the immunoSEQ multiplex PCR reads in MiXCR, keeping a single row per CDR3 protein. The sample records approximately 140,000 distinct CDR3 sequences, 94% being singletons. The sample comprised CD8+ T cells from PBMCs. The receptor was isolated from a human donor in good health.

CDR3 coding DNA: TGTGCCAGCAGCTTGAGAAGGGATATGAACGAGCAGTACTTC. Translating gives CASSLRRDMNEQYF. The chain is built from TRBV11-1 and TRBJ2-7; D is uncertain. The CDR3 extends over 14 amino acids. Trimming removed 3 bases from V and 5 bases from J, with 14 bases in between. Germline CDR1 is SGHAT and CDR2 is FQDESV (reference sequence).